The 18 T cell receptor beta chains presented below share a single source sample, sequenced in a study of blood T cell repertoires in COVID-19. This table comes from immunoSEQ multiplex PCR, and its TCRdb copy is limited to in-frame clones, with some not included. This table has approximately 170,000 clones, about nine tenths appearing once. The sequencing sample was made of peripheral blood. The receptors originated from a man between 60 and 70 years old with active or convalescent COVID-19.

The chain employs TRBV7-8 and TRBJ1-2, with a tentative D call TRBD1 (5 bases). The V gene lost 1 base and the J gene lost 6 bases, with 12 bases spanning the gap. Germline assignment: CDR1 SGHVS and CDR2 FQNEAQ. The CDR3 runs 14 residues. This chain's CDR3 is CASSLVGGVDGYTF. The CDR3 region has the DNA TGTGCCAGCAGCTTAGTAGGAGGGGTCGATGGCTACACCTTC.

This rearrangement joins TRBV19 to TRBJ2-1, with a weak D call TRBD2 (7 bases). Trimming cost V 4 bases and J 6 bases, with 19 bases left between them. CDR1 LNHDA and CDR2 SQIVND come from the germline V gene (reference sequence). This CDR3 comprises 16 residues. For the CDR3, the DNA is TGTGCCAGTAGTAGATATACGGGGGGCGAAGTCAATGAGCAGTTCTTC. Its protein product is CASSRYTGGEVNEQFF.

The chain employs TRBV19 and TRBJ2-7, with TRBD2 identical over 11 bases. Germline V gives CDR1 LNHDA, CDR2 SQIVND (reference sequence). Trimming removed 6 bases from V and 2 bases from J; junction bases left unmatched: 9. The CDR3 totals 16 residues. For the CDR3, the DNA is TGTGCCAGTAGATTATCGGGACTAGCGGACACCTACGAGCAGTACTTC. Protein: CASRLSGLADTYEQYF.

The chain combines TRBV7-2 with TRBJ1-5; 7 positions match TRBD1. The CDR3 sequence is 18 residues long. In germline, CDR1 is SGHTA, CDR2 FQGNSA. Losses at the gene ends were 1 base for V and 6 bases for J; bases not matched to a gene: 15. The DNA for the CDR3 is TGTGCCAGCAGCTTAGTATGGCCCCCACAGGGGTTAGGTCAGCCCCAGCATTTT. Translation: CASSLVWPPQGLGQPQHF.

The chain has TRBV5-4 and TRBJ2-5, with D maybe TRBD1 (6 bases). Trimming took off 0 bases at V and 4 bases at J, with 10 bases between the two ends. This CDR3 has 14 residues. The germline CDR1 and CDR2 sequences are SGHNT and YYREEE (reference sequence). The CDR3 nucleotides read TGTGCCAGCAGCTTGGACAGGGTGGTAGAGACCCAGTACTTC. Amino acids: CASSLDRVVETQYF.

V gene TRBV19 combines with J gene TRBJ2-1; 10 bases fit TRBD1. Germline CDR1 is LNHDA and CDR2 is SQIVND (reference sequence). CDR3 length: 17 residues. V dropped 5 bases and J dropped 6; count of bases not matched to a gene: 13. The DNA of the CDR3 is TGTGCCAGTAGTCTAAACCGGGACAGGGGATTTGGCAATGAGCAGTTCTTC. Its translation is CASSLNRDRGFGNEQFF. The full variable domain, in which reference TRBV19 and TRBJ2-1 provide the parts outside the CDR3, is DGGITQSPKYLFRKEGQNVTLSCEQNLNHDAMYWYRQDPGQGLRLIYYSQIVNDFQKGDIAEGYSVSREKKESFPLTVTSAQKNPTAFYLCASSLNRDRGFGNEQFFGPGTRLTVL.

CDR3 nucleotides: TGTGCCAGCAGCCGGGGAGAACAGGGGGCTAATTCACCCCTCCACTTT. Its translation: CASSRGEQGANSPLHF. The chain recombines TRBV6-6 with TRBJ1-6; 9 nucleotides align to TRBD1. The CDR3 loop spans 16 amino acids. The germline V gene has CDR1 MNHNY and CDR2 SVGAGI (reference sequence). V was pared by 6 bases and J by 6 bases, with 9 bases of the junction left unmatched.

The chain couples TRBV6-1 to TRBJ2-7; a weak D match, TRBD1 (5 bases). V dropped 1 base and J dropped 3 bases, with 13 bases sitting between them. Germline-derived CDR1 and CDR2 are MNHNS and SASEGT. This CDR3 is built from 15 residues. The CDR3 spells CASSEGGRQVYEQYF. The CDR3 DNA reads TGTGCCAGCAGTGAAGGGGGCAGGCAAGTCTACGAGCAGTACTTC.

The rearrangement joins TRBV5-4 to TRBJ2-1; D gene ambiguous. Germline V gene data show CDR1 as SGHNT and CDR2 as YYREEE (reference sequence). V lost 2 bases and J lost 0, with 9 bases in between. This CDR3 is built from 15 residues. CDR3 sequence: CASSFRLSSYNEQFF. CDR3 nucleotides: TGTGCCAGCAGCTTCCGTCTTAGCTCCTACAATGAGCAGTTCTTC.

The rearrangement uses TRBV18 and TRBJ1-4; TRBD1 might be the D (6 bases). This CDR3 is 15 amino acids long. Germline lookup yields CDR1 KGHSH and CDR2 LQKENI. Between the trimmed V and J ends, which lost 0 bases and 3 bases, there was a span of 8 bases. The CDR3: CASSPPSGANEKLFF. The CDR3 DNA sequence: TGTGCCAGCTCACCACCGTCAGGGGCTAATGAAAAACTGTTTTTT. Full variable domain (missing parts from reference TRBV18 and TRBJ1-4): NAGVMQNPRHLVRRRGQEARLRCSPMKGHSHVYWYRQLPEEGLKFMVYLQKENIIDESGMPKERFSAEFPKEGPSILRIQQVVRGDSAAYFCASSPPSGANEKLFFGSGTQLSVL.

This CDR3 reads CSASGASESYEQYF. Here the CDR3 DNA reads TGCAGTGCTAGTGGCGCTAGCGAAAGCTACGAGCAGTACTTC. The J gene is TRBJ2-7, the V gene TRBV20-1; maybe TRBD2 (6 bases). Germline V gene lookup returns CDR1 DFQATT and CDR2 SNEGSKA (reference sequence). Trimming left V 3 bases short and J 3 bases short, with 15 bases between. The CDR3 is 14 residues long.

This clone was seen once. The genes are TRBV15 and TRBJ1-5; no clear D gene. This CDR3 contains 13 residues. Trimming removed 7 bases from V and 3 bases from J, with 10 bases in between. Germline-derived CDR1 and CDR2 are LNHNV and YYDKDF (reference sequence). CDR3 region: CATNDYTNQPQHF. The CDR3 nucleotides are TGTGCCACCAACGACTATACCAATCAGCCCCAGCATTTT.

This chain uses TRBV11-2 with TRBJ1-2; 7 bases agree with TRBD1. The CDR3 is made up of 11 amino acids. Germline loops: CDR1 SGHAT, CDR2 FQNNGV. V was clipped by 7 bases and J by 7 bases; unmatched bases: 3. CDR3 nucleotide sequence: TGTGCCAGCAAAGGGGGCATTGGCTACACCTTC. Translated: CASKGGIGYTF.

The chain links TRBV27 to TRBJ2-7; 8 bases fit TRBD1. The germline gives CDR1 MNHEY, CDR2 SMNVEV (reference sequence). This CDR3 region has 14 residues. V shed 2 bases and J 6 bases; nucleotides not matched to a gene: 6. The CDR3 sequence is CASSLQQGAAEQYF. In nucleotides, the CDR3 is TGTGCCAGCAGTTTACAGCAGGGGGCAGCCGAGCAGTACTTC.

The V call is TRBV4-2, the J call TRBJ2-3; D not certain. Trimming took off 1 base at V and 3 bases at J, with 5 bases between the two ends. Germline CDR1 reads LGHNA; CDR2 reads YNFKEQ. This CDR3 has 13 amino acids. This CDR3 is CASSQGRTDTQYF. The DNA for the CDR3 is TGTGCCAGCAGCCAAGGTCGGACAGATACGCAGTATTTT.

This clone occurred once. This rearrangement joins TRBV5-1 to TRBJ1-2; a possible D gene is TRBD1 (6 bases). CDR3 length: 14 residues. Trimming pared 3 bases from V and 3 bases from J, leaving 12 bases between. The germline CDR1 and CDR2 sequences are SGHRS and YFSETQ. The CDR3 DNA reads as TGCGCCAGCAGCTCCATACAGGGCGACTATGGCTACACCTTC. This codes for CASSSIQGDYGYTF. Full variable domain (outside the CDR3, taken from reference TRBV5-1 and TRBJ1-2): KAGVTQTPRYLIKTRGQQVTLSCSPISGHRSVSWYQQTPGQGLQFLFEYFSETQRNKGNFPGRFSGRQFSNSRSEMNVSTLELGDSALYLCASSSIQGDYGYTFGSGTRLTVV.

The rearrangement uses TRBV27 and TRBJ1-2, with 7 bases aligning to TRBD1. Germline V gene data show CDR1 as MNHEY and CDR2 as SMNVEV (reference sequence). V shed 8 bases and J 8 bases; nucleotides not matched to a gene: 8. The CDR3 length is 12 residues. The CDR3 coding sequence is TGTGCCAGCTCAACAGGGGCGGTGGGCTACACCTTC. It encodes CASSTGAVGYTF.

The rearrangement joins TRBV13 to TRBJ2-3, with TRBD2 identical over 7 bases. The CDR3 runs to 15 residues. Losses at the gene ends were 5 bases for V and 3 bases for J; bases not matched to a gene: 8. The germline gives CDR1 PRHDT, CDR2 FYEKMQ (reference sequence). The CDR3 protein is CASSLLTGGTDTQYF. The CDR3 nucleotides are TGTGCCAGCAGCCTCTTAACGGGGGGAACAGATACGCAGTATTTT.